The present TCR beta chain was sequenced within a study of blood T cell repertoires in COVID-19. The trim removed 2 bases at V and 5 bases at J, leaving 6 bases unmatched. This CDR3 comprises 14 residues. Germline CDR1 reads GTSNPN; CDR2 reads SVGIG (reference sequence). As handled by the study authors: Reference gene primers were amplified, and this amplification served to estimate nucleated cell counts. This table comes from immunoSEQ multiplex PCR, and its TCRdb copy is limited to in-frame clones, with some not included. That table gives V, J and clone size, and the DNA gave D and trimming. This sample has over 95,000 clones; roughly four fifths occur once, and the top ten carry about 10%.

This clonotype was obtained from a human donor in a cohort sampled during active COVID-19. This chain connects TRBV30 to TRBJ1-1; 9 bases map to TRBD1. Source material: peripheral blood. DNA of the CDR3: TGTGCCTGGAGTTCGACAGGGGGAGCGACTGAAGCTTTCTTT. Translated: CAWSSTGGATEAFF.